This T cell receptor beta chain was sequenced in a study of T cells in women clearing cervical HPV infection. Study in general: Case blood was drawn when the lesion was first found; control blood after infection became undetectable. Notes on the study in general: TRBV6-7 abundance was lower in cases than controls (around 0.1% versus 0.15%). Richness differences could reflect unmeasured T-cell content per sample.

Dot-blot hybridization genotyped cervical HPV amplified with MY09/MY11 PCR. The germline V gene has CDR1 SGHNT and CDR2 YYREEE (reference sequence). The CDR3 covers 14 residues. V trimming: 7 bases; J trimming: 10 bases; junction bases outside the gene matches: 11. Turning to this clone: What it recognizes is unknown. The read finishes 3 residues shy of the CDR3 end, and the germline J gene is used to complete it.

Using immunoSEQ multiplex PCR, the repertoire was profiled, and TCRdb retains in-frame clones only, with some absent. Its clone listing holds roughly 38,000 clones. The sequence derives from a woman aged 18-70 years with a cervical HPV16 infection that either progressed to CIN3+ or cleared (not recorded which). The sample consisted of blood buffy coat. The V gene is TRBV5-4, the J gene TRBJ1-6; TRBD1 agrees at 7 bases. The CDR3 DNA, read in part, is TGTGCCAGCGGACCGACAGGGATAGGGTCACCC. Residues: CASGPTGIGSP. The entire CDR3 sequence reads CASGPTGIGSPLHF.